The present T cell receptor beta chain was sequenced within a study of PD-1 blockade in mismatch repair-deficient tumors. Looking at the study overall: Patients had approximately 12 mismatch repair-deficient cancer types, all previously treated and progressing. Study results and caveats: Tumor-resident clones, often undetectable pretreatment in blood, expanded then contracted after pembrolizumab.

This clone was observed a single time. The antigen remains unidentified. All patients were mismatch repair deficient, assessed by either PCR or immunohistochemistry. Three pembrolizumab responders had their TCRs sequenced. The germline CDR1 and CDR2 sequences are LGHNA and YNFKEQ. The CDR3 contains 16 residues. V dropped 0 bases and J dropped 5; count of bases not matched to a gene: 9. The table came from immunoSEQ multiplex PCR; TCRdb's copy has only in-frame clones and leaves some out. The table records 20,000 to 25,000 clones, 84% of them present only once. The chain carries TRBV4-2 and TRBJ2-5; 7 positions match TRBD2. The sequencing here drew on peripheral blood, taken 2 weeks after starting pembrolizumab. The origin of this receptor is an adult with mismatch repair-deficient cancer. For the CDR3, the DNA is TGTGCCAGCAGCCAAGATGAGGGAGGGCCGGAGGAGACCCAGTACTTC. Translation: CASSQDEGGPEETQYF.